The present entry profiles one T cell receptor beta chain with its context. The data were produced by immunoSEQ multiplex PCR, yet TCRdb's version contains in-frame clones alone and is incomplete. The sample lists about 65,000 clones, around 92% occurring once. The CDR3 is 14 amino acids. Trimming stripped 6 bases from V and 3 bases from J, with 12 bases between. The V gene's germline CDR1 is MNHEY and CDR2 SVGAGI. The data stem from a study of T cell changes during pregnancy in multiple sclerosis. This TCR came from a female donor in good health, enrolled as a control in a pregnancy study. Material: CD8+ T cells from peripheral blood mononuclear cells, obtained in the third trimester of pregnancy. This chain joins TRBV6-5 and TRBJ2-1; no clear D. CDR3 DNA: TGTGCCAGCAGCAAACAACCCCGCTACAATGAGCAGTTCTTC. This encodes CASSKQPRYNEQFF.